This is a list of T cell receptor beta chains from one sample in a study of blood T cell repertoires in COVID-19. Produced via immunoSEQ multiplex PCR; TCRdb's table is partial and in-frame only. The sample shows under 300,000 clones, 88% of them seen only once. Sequenced input: peripheral blood. Source of these receptors: a woman under 40 with acute or convalescent COVID-19. Each CDR3 is given with its conserved first and last residue. A D gene is named only where the DNA matches it firmly. Not every row has a clone size; where given, it reads once, few, many or a size class.

j_gene,len,abundance,v_gene,d_gene,CDR3aa,CDR3nt
TRBJ1-2,15,-,TRBV27,TRBD1,CASSLSHGQGEGYTF,TGTGCCAGCAGTTTATCCCACGGACAGGGGGAGGGCTACACCTTC
TRBJ2-7,13,-,TRBV7-2,-,CASSLDAEYEQYF,TGTGCCAGCAGCTTAGATGCGGAGTACGAGCAGTACTTC
TRBJ2-1,15,-,TRBV11-3,TRBD1,CASSARDRGDNEQFF,TGTGCCAGCAGCGCCCGGGACAGGGGGGACAATGAGCAGTTCTTC
TRBJ2-7,12,once,TRBV5-1,-,CASSLPGNEQYF,TGCGCCAGCAGCCTCCCGGGAAACGAGCAGTACTTC
TRBJ2-3,16,-,TRBV29-1,TRBD2,CSVVRSSGYSTDTQYF,TGCAGCGTTGTCCGGTCTAGCGGTTACTCCACAGATACGCAGTATTTT
TRBJ2-2,17,few,TRBV19,-,CASSIGWAGKNTGELFF,TGTGCCAGTAGTATAGGGTGGGCCGGGAAAAACACCGGGGAGCTGTTTTTT
TRBJ1-1,14,few,TRBV27,-,CASTPSGLNTEAFF,TGTGCCAGCACCCCGTCGGGATTGAACACTGAAGCTTTCTTT
TRBJ2-1,12,-,TRBV6-5,-,CASSYLGGTQFF,TGTGCCAGCAGTTACCTGGGCGGGACTCAGTTCTTC
TRBJ1-1,13,-,TRBV6-2/TRBV6-3,TRBD1,CASRPTGVAEAFF,TGTGCCAGCAGACCTACAGGGGTGGCTGAAGCTTTCTTT
TRBJ1-5,12,-,TRBV19,-,CASSIDLKPQHF,TGTGCCAGTAGTATAGACCTAAAGCCCCAGCATTTT
TRBJ2-7,15,-,TRBV28,TRBD2,CASSFESGSPYEQYF,TGTGCCAGCAGTTTTGAGAGCGGGAGCCCCTACGAGCAGTACTTC
TRBJ1-1,13,-,TRBV7-2,-,CASSLAEVREAFF,TGTGCCAGCAGCTTAGCGGAGGTCAGGGAAGCTTTCTTT
TRBJ2-1,11,-,TRBV18,-,CASSTVNEQFF,TGTGCCAGCTCAACTGTTAATGAGCAGTTCTTC
TRBJ2-1,16,-,TRBV5-4,TRBD2,CASSTLTSGYYNEQFF,TGTGCCAGCAGTACCCTTACTAGCGGTTATTACAATGAGCAGTTCTTC
TRBJ1-1,13,-,TRBV12-3/TRBV12-4,-,CASSLFQNTEAFF,TGTGCCAGCAGTTTATTTCAAAACACTGAAGCTTTCTTT
TRBJ2-7,14,few,TRBV3-1/TRBV3-2,TRBD2,CASSQADLAGGQYF,TGTGCCAGCAGCCAAGCCGACCTAGCGGGAGGCCAGTACTTC
TRBJ2-7,16,-,TRBV13,-,CASSLVFLGGSYEQYF,TGTGCCAGCAGCTTAGTGTTTCTGGGGGGTTCCTACGAGCAGTACTTC
TRBJ2-3,13,-,TRBV7-7,TRBD2,CASSLAEADTQYF,TGTGCCAGCAGTCTAGCGGAGGCAGATACGCAGTATTTT
TRBJ2-1,15,-,TRBV4-3,TRBD2,CASSQESGANNEQFF,TGCGCCAGCAGCCAAGAAAGCGGGGCAAACAATGAGCAGTTCTTC
TRBJ1-1,14,-,TRBV18,-,CASSPSQVNTEAFF,TGTGCCAGCTCACCCTCGCAGGTGAACACTGAAGCTTTCTTT
TRBJ2-7,15,-,TRBV27,TRBD1,CASSSTLDRAYEQYF,TGTGCCAGCAGTTCTACATTGGACAGGGCCTACGAGCAGTACTTC
TRBJ2-3,14,-,TRBV19,-,CATQNGGGRFTQYF,TGTGCCACCCAGAACGGGGGAGGACGATTTACGCAGTATTTT
TRBJ2-5,13,once,TRBV18,-,CASSPLLVETQYF,TGTGCCAGCTCACCCCTTCTCGTAGAGACCCAGTACTTC
TRBJ2-7,12,-,TRBV5-6,-,CASSFRAYEQYF,TGTGCCAGCAGTTTCAGGGCTTACGAGCAGTACTTC
TRBJ2-1,18,once,TRBV25-1,TRBD2,CASSEYDGLAGVYNEQFF,TGTGCCAGCAGTGAATATGATGGACTAGCGGGAGTCTACAATGAGCAGTTCTTC
TRBJ2-2,16,-,TRBV27,TRBD2,CASSPLLAGGPGELFF,TGTGCCAGCAGTCCCCTTCTAGCGGGAGGGCCCGGGGAGCTGTTTTTT
TRBJ2-5,14,-,TRBV7-6,-,CASSLVSRGETQYF,TGTGCCAGCAGCTTAGTAAGTCGAGGGGAGACCCAGTACTTC
TRBJ2-7,12,few,TRBV30,-,CAWSQGAYEQYF,TGTGCCTGGAGTCAGGGTGCTTACGAGCAGTACTTC
TRBJ1-1,15,-,TRBV19,-,CASSIARGGGSGAFF,TGTGCCAGTAGTATAGCTCGGGGCGGGGGTTCTGGGGCTTTCTTT
TRBJ2-1,12,-,TRBV7-7,TRBD1,CASSLGTGKQFF,TGTGCTAGCAGCTTAGGGACAGGGAAGCAGTTCTTC
TRBJ2-3,17,-,TRBV29-1,-,CSVEEEEQGTSTDTQYF,TGCAGCGTTGAAGAGGAAGAACAGGGCACTAGCACAGATACGCAGTATTTT
TRBJ2-4,14,-,TRBV5-8,-,CASSLERDSNIQYF,TGTGCCAGCAGCTTGGAGAGGGACTCTAACATTCAGTACTTC
TRBJ1-5,16,-,TRBV6-6,-,CASSYSDSVVNQPQHF,TGTGCCAGCAGTTACAGCGACAGCGTCGTCAATCAGCCCCAGCATTTT
TRBJ2-5,15,-,TRBV6-5,-,CASRQPGFPQETQYF,TGTGCCAGCAGGCAGCCGGGATTTCCACAGGAGACCCAGTACTTC
TRBJ1-1,17,-,TRBV7-2,-,CASSLMGHARAFSEAFF,TGTGCCAGCAGCTTAATGGGGCATGCCAGGGCATTTTCTGAAGCTTTCTTT
TRBJ2-5,14,-,TRBV27,TRBD2,CASRLAGDQETQYF,TGTGCCAGCAGACTAGCGGGAGACCAAGAGACCCAGTACTTC
TRBJ2-1,16,-,TRBV12-5,TRBD2,CASGSPWREVHNEQFF,TGTGCTAGTGGTTCCCCATGGCGGGAGGTGCACAATGAGCAGTTCTTC
TRBJ2-3,14,-,TRBV29-1,-,CSVSSVPSTDTQYF,TGCAGCGTTTCTAGCGTCCCTAGCACAGATACGCAGTATTTT
TRBJ1-2,12,-,TRBV29-1,-,CSVTGDNYGYTF,TGCAGCGTTACGGGGGATAACTATGGCTACACCTTC